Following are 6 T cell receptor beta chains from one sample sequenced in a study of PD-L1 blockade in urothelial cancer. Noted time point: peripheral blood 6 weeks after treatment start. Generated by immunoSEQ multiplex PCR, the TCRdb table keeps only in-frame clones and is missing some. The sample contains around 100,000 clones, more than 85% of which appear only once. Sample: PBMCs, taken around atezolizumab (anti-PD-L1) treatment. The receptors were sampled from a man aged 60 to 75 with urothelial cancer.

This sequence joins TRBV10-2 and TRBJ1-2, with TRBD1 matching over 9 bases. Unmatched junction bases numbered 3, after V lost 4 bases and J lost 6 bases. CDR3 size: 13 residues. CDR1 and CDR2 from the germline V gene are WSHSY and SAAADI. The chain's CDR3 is CASSGGQGDGYTF. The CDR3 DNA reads TGCGCCAGCAGTGGGGGACAGGGCGATGGCTACACCTTC.

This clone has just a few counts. CDR3 in amino acids: CAFGGGVYNEQFF. The DNA for the CDR3 is TGTGCCTTCGGCGGGGGAGTTTACAATGAGCAGTTCTTC. The chain joins TRBV30 to TRBJ2-1, with 7 bases fitting TRBD2. The CDR3 covers 13 residues. Germline V CDR1 and CDR2: GTSNPN, SVGIG (reference sequence). The V and J ends lost 7 bases and 4 bases, in that order; junction bases with no gene match: 7.

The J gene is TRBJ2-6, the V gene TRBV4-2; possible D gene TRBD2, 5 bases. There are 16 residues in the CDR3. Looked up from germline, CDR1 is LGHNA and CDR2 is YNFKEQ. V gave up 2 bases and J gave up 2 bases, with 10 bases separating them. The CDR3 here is CASSQFSGAGANVLTF. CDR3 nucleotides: TGTGCCAGCAGCCAATTTTCCGGGGCTGGGGCCAACGTCCTGACTTTC.

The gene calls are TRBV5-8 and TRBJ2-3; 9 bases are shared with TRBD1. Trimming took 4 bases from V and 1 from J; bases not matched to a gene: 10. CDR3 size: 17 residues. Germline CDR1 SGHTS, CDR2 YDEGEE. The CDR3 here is CASSITGGAGGTDTQYF. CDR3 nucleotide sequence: TGTGCCAGCAGCATCACAGGGGGCGCGGGGGGCACAGATACGCAGTATTTT.

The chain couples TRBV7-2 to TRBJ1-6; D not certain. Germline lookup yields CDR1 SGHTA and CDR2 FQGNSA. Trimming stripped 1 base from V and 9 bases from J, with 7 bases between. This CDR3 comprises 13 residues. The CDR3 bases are TGTGCCAGCAGCTTAGTGGAGAGTTCACCCCTCCACTTT. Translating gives CASSLVESSPLHF.

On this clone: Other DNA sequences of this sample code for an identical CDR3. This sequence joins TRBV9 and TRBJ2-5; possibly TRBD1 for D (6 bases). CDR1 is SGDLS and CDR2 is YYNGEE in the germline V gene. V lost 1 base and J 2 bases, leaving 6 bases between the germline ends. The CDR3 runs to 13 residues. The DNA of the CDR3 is TGTGCCAGCAGCGTACAGGGGCAAGAGACCCAGTACTTC. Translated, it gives CASSVQGQETQYF.